The clone carrying this T cell receptor beta chain was seen once. CDR1 and CDR2 from the germline V gene are MDHEN and SYDVKM. V dropped 2 bases and J dropped 3 bases, with 14 bases sitting between them. This CDR3 has 15 residues. The sample originates from a study of OX40 agonist ivuxolimab in advanced cancers. The table came from immunoSEQ multiplex PCR; TCRdb's copy has only in-frame clones and leaves some out. The sample consists of 55,000 to 75,000 clones, approximately 90% of them appearing once. The clonotype was recovered from an adult with an advanced solid tumor such as melanoma, head and neck, liver or kidney cancer. The chain couples TRBV28 to TRBJ2-7; D not certain. The sample in question was CD4+ or CD8+ T cells sorted from blood, obtained in a trial of the OX40 agonist ivuxolimab. CDR3 sequence (DNA): TGTGCCAGCAGTTTAAGCCCTCGGGCAGGCTACGAGCAGTACTTC. Residues: CASSLSPRAGYEQYF.